The sequence of this T cell receptor beta chain was determined in a study of T cell repertoires in aging, cancer and after chemotherapy. Study background: Six age groups, ranging from 30 or younger to 70 or older, included the donors.

Overall study results and limits: Hematological cancer patients had lymphoid organ infiltration that may impair thymic emigration or T cell expansion.

Amplification of TCR beta used genomic DNA extracted from peripheral blood. As concerns this clonotype: No antigen is known for it.

Multiplex touch-down PCR with TRB-A/B primers amplified rearranged V-D-J TRB sequences. Using its own MiXCR run on the multiplex PCR reads, TCRdb lists one record per CDR3 protein. The sample records around 6,400 distinct CDR3 sequences, less than 25% being singletons. Germline CDR1 SGHTA, CDR2 FQGTGA. The CDR3 is 18 amino acids. V lost 5 bases, J lost 5 bases, and 13 bases stayed unmatched. The source material was blood. The origin of this receptor is a human donor with a blood cancer. The J gene is TRBJ2-2, the V gene TRBV7-3; TRBD2 agrees at 11 bases. CDR3 nucleotide sequence: TGTGCCAGCAGCCAGCCCGGCCTAGCGGGAGGCCCTACCGGGGAGCTGTTTTTT. This sequence encodes CASSQPGLAGGPTGELFF.